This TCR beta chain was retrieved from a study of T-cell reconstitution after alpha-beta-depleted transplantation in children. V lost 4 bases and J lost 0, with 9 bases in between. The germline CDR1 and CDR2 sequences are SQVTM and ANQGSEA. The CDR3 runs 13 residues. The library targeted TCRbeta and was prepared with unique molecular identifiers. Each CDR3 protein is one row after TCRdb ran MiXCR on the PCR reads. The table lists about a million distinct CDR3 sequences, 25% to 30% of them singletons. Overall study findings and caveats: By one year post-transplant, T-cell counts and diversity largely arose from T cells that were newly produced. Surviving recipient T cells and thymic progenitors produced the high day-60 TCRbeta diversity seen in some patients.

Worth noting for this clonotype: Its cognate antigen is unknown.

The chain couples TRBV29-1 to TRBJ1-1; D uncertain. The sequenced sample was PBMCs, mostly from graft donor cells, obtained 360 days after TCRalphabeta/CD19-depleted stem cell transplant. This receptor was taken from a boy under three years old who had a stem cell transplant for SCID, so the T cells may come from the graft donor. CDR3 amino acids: CSVARIMNTEAFF. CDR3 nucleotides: TGCAGCGTTGCGAGGATCATGAACACTGAAGCTTTCTTT.